This TCR beta chain was retrieved from a study of OX40 agonist ivuxolimab in advanced cancers. The length of the CDR3 is 13 residues. Germline CDR1 and CDR2: SGDLS and YYNGEE. The V end lost 2 bases, the J end lost 5 bases, and 11 bases lay between the germline ends. Only in-frame clones appear in the TCRdb table, and some are missing; sequencing was by immunoSEQ multiplex PCR. This sample yields 57,000 or so clones, of which approximately 90% are seen a single time; more than 15% belongs to the top ten. The V gene is TRBV9, the J gene TRBJ2-7, with D unresolved. This sequence originates from an adult with an advanced solid tumor such as melanoma, head and neck, liver or kidney cancer. Sequenced here: CD4+ or CD8+ T cells sorted from blood, sampled in a trial of the OX40 agonist ivuxolimab. The CDR3 DNA reads as TGTGCCAGCAGCGTCGAGCTTTCCGACGAGCAGTACTTC. Residues: CASSVELSDEQYF.